The clone carrying this TCR beta chain was observed once. Its specificity is not known. The CDR3 consists of 14 residues. Germline loops: CDR1 MGHDK, CDR2 SYGVNS. The V gene end was trimmed by 6 bases and the J gene end by 6 bases; junction bases not matched to a gene: 4. The data are from a study of cytomegalovirus exposure and HLA in healthy donors. Study-wide findings and caveats: In a later analysis, several top co-occurrence clusters appeared linked to parvovirus B19, influenza, CMV and Epstein-Barr virus.

The PCR employed 60 Vbeta primers together with 13 Jbeta primers. The assay was immunoSEQ multiplex PCR, and TCRdb's table has in-frame clones only and misses some. Counted here are about 120,000 clones, around 78% occurring once; the ten biggest clones make up about 20%. The specimen sequenced was PBMCs. This receptor was taken from a man between 18 and 35 years old in good health and CMV-seropositive. This sequence joins TRBV25-1 and TRBJ1-6; 8 positions agree with TRBD1. CDR3 sequence (DNA): TGTGCCAGCAGGGGCCAGGGGGCTAATTCACCCCTCCACTTT. This codes for CASRGQGANSPLHF.